This T cell receptor (beta chain) was captured by sequencing in a study of blood T cell repertoires in COVID-19. Study details: The United States, Italy and Spain were the sources of the acute and convalescent COVID-19 samples. Sample material is recorded as cDNA or gDNA derived from T cells, B-cell-depleted T cells, or PBMCs.

V was clipped by 2 bases and J by 0 bases, with 9 bases between them. Germline CDR1 reads SEHNR; CDR2 reads FQNEAQ (reference sequence). The CDR3 has 15 amino acids. Original methodology: Quantification of nucleated cells was approximated via reference gene primer amplification. Using immunoSEQ multiplex PCR, the repertoire was profiled, and TCRdb retains in-frame clones only, with some absent. The V and J calls and clone size are taken from that table; D and trimming were inferred from the DNA. The table has approximately 240,000 clones, about 90% seen once. This clonotype originated in a woman aged 18-30 years who had recovered from COVID-19. The V and J genes are TRBV7-9 and TRBJ2-3; D is unresolved. Sequenced: peripheral blood. The CDR3 coding sequence is TGTGCCAGCAGCTTATTTAGCTCTAGCACAGATACGCAGTATTTT. Translated: CASSLFSSSTDTQYF. The full variable domain, its missing parts supplied by reference TRBV7-9 and TRBJ2-3, is DTGVSQNPRHKITKRGQNVTFRCDPISEHNRLYWYRQTLGQGPEFLTYFQNEAQLEKSRLLSDRFSAERPKGSFSTLEIQRTEQGDSAMYLCASSLFSSSTDTQYFGPGTRLTVL.